These T cell receptor beta chains were read from a single sample in a study of cytomegalovirus exposure and HLA in healthy donors. TCRdb's table, derived via immunoSEQ multiplex PCR, lists solely in-frame clones and lacks some. The sample holds approximately 140,000 clones, less than 85% seen once. Sequencing was performed on PBMCs. The receptors come from a man aged 45 to 65 in good health and CMV-seropositive. Both conserved end residues are part of each CDR3. A D gene is named only where the DNA matches it firmly. Where a row states a size, it is once, few, many or the class of an expanded clone; other rows omit it.

v_gene	j_gene	abundance	d_gene	CDR3nt	CDR3aa
TRBV5-1	TRBJ1-5	-	TRBD1	TGCGCCAGCAGCCTGACAGGGGACAATCAGCCCCAGCATTTT	CASSLTGDNQPQHF
TRBV7-2	TRBJ2-2	-	TRBD1	TGTGCCAGCAGCCCACCGGACAGGGTACTGAACACCGGGGAGCTGTTTTTT	CASSPPDRVLNTGELFF
TRBV11-1	TRBJ2-1	-	TRBD2	TGTGCCAGCAGTCCCGGACTAGCCTCGACCGACAATGAGCAGTTCTTC	CASSPGLASTDNEQFF
TRBV28	TRBJ1-2	once	-	TGTGCCAGCAGAACCCACGTCGGGATAGCCTATGGCTACACCTTC	CASRTHVGIAYGYTF
TRBV19	TRBJ2-1	-	TRBD2	TGTGCCAGTAGTATTTCTAGGGCGGGAGGGCCTTCCTACAATGAGCAGTTCTTC	CASSISRAGGPSYNEQFF
TRBV7-2	TRBJ1-2	-	TRBD1	TGTGCCAGCAGCTACGGCGGGACAGGGAGAAGTGGCTACACCTTC	CASSYGGTGRSGYTF
TRBV5-1	TRBJ2-1	-	-	TGCGCCAGCAGCTCTGGGATGGCAGGGTTCTACAATGAGCAGTTCTTC	CASSSGMAGFYNEQFF
TRBV5-1	TRBJ1-1	-	-	TGCGCCAGCAGCATCCAGACAGAAAACACTGAAGCTTTCTTT	CASSIQTENTEAFF
TRBV27	TRBJ2-2	-	TRBD2	TGTGCCAGCAGTCAGACTAGCGGGAGTAACACCGGGGAGCTGTTTTTT	CASSQTSGSNTGELFF
TRBV11-3	TRBJ2-3	-	-	TGTGCCAGCAGCTTAGGGATCTCGGGAACAGATACGCAGTATTTT	CASSLGISGTDTQYF
TRBV19	TRBJ2-1	-	-	TGTGCCAGTAGTATGGACCCGGCGGGTACCGAGCAGTTCTTC	CASSMDPAGTEQFF
TRBV9	TRBJ2-1	once	TRBD1	TGTGCCAGCAGCGTAGTGGGACAGACCAATGAGCAGTTCTTC	CASSVVGQTNEQFF
TRBV10-1	TRBJ2-2	-	TRBD2	TGCGCCAGCAGTACCGGGACTAAGGGCGGGGAGCTGTTTTTT	CASSTGTKGGELFF
TRBV4-1	TRBJ2-1	-	TRBD1	TGCGCCAGCAGCCAGGGGACAGGGGTAAATGAGCAGTTCTTC	CASSQGTGVNEQFF
TRBV7-2	TRBJ1-2	-	-	TGTGCCAGCAGCTTAGTGGGGGACTCTTACTATGGCTACACCTTC	CASSLVGDSYYGYTF
TRBV6-6	TRBJ2-2	-	-	TGTGCCAGCAGTTCAACGAACACCGGGGAGCTGTTTTTT	CASSSTNTGELFF
TRBV6-6	TRBJ2-7	-	TRBD1	TGTGCCAGCAATCGCCGGGACAGGGCCTACGAGCAGTACTTC	CASNRRDRAYEQYF
TRBV2	TRBJ2-7	medium-sized	-	TGTGCCAGCAGCGACAGATTCTACGAGCAGTACTTC	CASSDRFYEQYF
TRBV18	TRBJ2-7	-	TRBD1	TGTGCCAGCTCACAATCGACAGGGTCCTACGAGCAGTACTTC	CASSQSTGSYEQYF
TRBV9	TRBJ1-1	-	-	TGTGCCAGCAGCGTAGGGACGGAGGGGCTTGAAGCTTTCTTT	CASSVGTEGLEAFF
TRBV19	TRBJ2-1	-	-	TGTGCCAGTAGTTCGCAGGGGCGTACCTACAATGAGCAGTTCTTC	CASSSQGRTYNEQFF
TRBV10-3	TRBJ2-7	once	TRBD2	TGTGCCATCACTAGTAGCGGGATAAGTTCCTACGAGCAGTACTTC	CAITSSGISSYEQYF
TRBV30	TRBJ2-3	-	TRBD2	TGTGCCTGGCGTAGGAGCGGGAGGCTAGATACGCAGTATTTT	CAWRRSGRLDTQYF
TRBV5-1	TRBJ2-7	-	-	TGCGCCAGCAGCTTGGTGAGACCAGGCGAACGCTCCTACGAGCAGTACTTC	CASSLVRPGERSYEQYF
TRBV27	TRBJ2-7	-	TRBD2	TGTGCCAGCAGTTTGACTAGCGGGATAGCCTACGAGCAGTACTTC	CASSLTSGIAYEQYF
TRBV4-1	TRBJ1-1	-	TRBD1	TGCGCCAGCAGCCAAACCGGGACAGGGGGAATCACTGAAGCTTTCTTT	CASSQTGTGGITEAFF
TRBV2	TRBJ2-5	-	TRBD1	TGTGCCAGCAATTACATACAGGGGCGAGAGACCCAGTACTTC	CASNYIQGRETQYF
TRBV5-1	TRBJ2-7	-	-	TGCGCCAGCAGCTTGGGACAGGATAGCTCCTACGAGCAGTACTTC	CASSLGQDSSYEQYF
TRBV19	TRBJ1-1	-	TRBD1	TGTGCCAGTAGTAGGGGACAGGACCTCACTGAAGCTTTCTTT	CASSRGQDLTEAFF
TRBV10-3	TRBJ2-1	-	TRBD1	TGTGCCATCAGTCCTTCGGGACAGGGGAACAATGAGCAGTTCTTC	CAISPSGQGNNEQFF
TRBV28	TRBJ1-1	-	TRBD1	TGTGCCAGCAGTTCCCCCGGACAGGGGAACACTGAAGCTTTCTTT	CASSSPGQGNTEAFF
TRBV28	TRBJ1-2	-	-	TGTGCCAGCCATCGCAAAGACAGCTACGGCTACACCTTC	CASHRKDSYGYTF
TRBV7-9	TRBJ2-7	-	-	TGTTCCAGCAGAGAGGGGGGGGGCTACGAGCAGTACTTC	CSSREGGGYEQYF
TRBV19	TRBJ1-5	-	-	TGTGCCAGTAGTAGAGTTAGCAATCAGCCCCAGCATTTT	CASSRVSNQPQHF
TRBV7-6	TRBJ2-3	-	-	TGTGCCAGCAGCTTTGGCGGGATCTATCAGGGTACGCAGTATTTT	CASSFGGIYQGTQYF
TRBV7-3	TRBJ2-7	once	TRBD2	TGTGCCAGCAGCTTACGTGCGGGAGCGGGCTACGAGCAGTACTTC	CASSLRAGAGYEQYF
TRBV6-4	TRBJ2-2	-	-	TGTGCCAGCAGTGCCCTTCTTAGCGGGAACACCGGGGAGCTGTTTTTT	CASSALLSGNTGELFF
TRBV29-1	TRBJ2-7	-	-	TGCAGCGTTGAGGCCAACTACGAGCAGTACTTC	CSVEANYEQYF
TRBV28	TRBJ1-2	-	-	TGTGCCAGCAGACAAAAAAGGGACTACTACACCTTC	CASRQKRDYYTF
TRBV28	TRBJ2-1	-	TRBD2	TGTGCCAGCAGACTAGCGGGACAGAGATACAATGAGCAGTTCTTC	CASRLAGQRYNEQFF
TRBV27	TRBJ1-3	-	-	TGTGCCAGCAGTCGTTCCTCTGGAAACACCATATATTTT	CASSRSSGNTIYF
TRBV7-9	TRBJ2-1	-	TRBD2	TGTGCCAGCAGCCCTAGCGGGAGCAATGAGCAGTTCTTC	CASSPSGSNEQFF
TRBV5-1	TRBJ2-7	-	TRBD2	TGCGCCAGCAGCTTGGCCTTTTCGGGGGAGGGGTACGAGCAGTACTTC	CASSLAFSGEGYEQYF
TRBV5-1	TRBJ1-1	-	TRBD1	TGCGCCAGCAGCCCCGGTGGGACAGCGAACACTGAAGCTTTCTTT	CASSPGGTANTEAFF
TRBV28	TRBJ2-7	-	-	TGTGCCACCATCTCAACAGAGTCCTACGAGCAGTACTTC	CATISTESYEQYF
TRBV5-6	TRBJ2-1	-	TRBD1	TGTGCCAGCAGCGTCCGGGACAGGGGAGCGAATGAGCAGTTCTTC	CASSVRDRGANEQFF
TRBV30	TRBJ2-3	-	-	TGTGCCTGGAGTAAATCAGTAAGCACAGATACGCAGTATTTT	CAWSKSVSTDTQYF
TRBV6-1	TRBJ1-2	-	TRBD1	TGTGCCAGCAGTGGCGGACAGGGGAGTATGTTGCTCGGCTACACCTTC	CASSGGQGSMLLGYTF
TRBV13	TRBJ2-1	-	TRBD1	TGTGCCAGCAGCTACGGACAGGGTTTAGGGAATGAGCAGTTCTTC	CASSYGQGLGNEQFF
TRBV27	TRBJ2-3	-	-	TGTGCCAGCAGCCCGTACCGGGACTTTGGCACAGATACGCAGTATTTT	CASSPYRDFGTDTQYF
TRBV6-5	TRBJ2-7	-	-	TGTGCCAGCAGTGAATCAGGGGAATCAGAGCAGTACTTC	CASSESGESEQYF
TRBV2	TRBJ2-7	few	-	TGTGCCAGCGGGGCAGGGTCCCTATCCTACGAGCAGTACTTC	CASGAGSLSYEQYF
TRBV6-1	TRBJ2-3	-	TRBD2	TGTGCCAGCTATGGTACTAGCGGTCGTTATACGCAGTATTTT	CASYGTSGRYTQYF
TRBV19	TRBJ1-5	-	TRBD1	TGTGCCAGTAGCCCTGACAGGGGGCCTAGCAATCAGCCCCAGCATTTT	CASSPDRGPSNQPQHF
TRBV5-1	TRBJ2-7	-	TRBD1	TGCGCCAGCAGCCCAGGGACAGCCTACGAGCAGTACTTC	CASSPGTAYEQYF
TRBV4-1	TRBJ2-7	-	-	TGCGCCAGCAGCCAAGAAGGGTCTATAGCGGGACAGCTCTACGAGCAGTACTTC	CASSQEGSIAGQLYEQYF
TRBV2	TRBJ1-1	once	-	TGTGCCAGCAGTGAAGCTTCCGGGGGGGACACTGAAGCTTTCTTT	CASSEASGGDTEAFF
TRBV5-6	TRBJ1-4	-	TRBD1	TGTGCCAGCAGCCGCCCGACAGGGCGAGGAGAAAAACTGTTTTTT	CASSRPTGRGEKLFF